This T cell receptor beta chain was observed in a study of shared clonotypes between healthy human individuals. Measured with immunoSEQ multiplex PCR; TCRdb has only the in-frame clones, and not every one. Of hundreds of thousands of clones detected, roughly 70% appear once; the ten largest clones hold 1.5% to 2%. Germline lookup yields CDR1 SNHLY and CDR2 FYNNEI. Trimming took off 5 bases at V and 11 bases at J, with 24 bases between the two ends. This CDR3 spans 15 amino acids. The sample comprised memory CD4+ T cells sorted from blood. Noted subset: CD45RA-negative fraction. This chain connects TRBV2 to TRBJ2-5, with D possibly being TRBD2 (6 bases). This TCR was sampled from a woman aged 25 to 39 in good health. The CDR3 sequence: CASSIVAAPVNEQYF. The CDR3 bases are TGTGCCAGCAGTATCGTAGCGGCCCCTGTTAATGAGCAGTACTTC.